The clone carrying this TCR beta chain was detected once. Antigen: not known. This record belongs to a study of vaccination effects on CD4 cells after COVID-19. Overall study: BNT162b2 vaccine or mRNA-1273 vaccine was given to participants in two doses.

Sequencing was preceded by expansion of antigen-specific CD4+ T cells with viral peptide pools in the ViraFEST assay. Subsequent to roughly 9 days of culture, CD4+ T cells were isolated. General study results and limits: Healthy vaccine recipients' vaccine-induced clones were almost all SARS-CoV-2 mono-reactive. Pronounced clonal contraction occurred in clones induced by infection and by vaccine late after vaccination.

The length of the CDR3 is 15 residues. The V end was cut by 6 bases, the J end by 8 bases, with 20 bases between. Germline V gene sequence: CDR1 MDHEN, CDR2 SYDVKM. Only in-frame clones appear in the TCRdb table, and some are missing; sequencing was by immunoSEQ multiplex PCR. In the table there are around 19,000 clones, roughly 70% of which are singletons. The source is a human donor who received a COVID-19 vaccine. The rearrangement links TRBV28 to TRBJ2-1; D is uncertain. Sample: CD4+ T cells from PBMCs cultured with HCoV-229E spike peptides, taken before COVID-19 vaccination. CDR3 nucleotide sequence: TGTGCCAGCAGAACGACGGCGGCTGGCGGCGATGAGCAGTTCTTC. It is translated as CASRTTAAGGDEQFF.